The 16 T cell receptor beta chains below all came from one sample that was sequenced in a study of sequential checkpoint blockade in melanoma. The data were produced by immunoSEQ multiplex PCR, yet TCRdb's version contains in-frame clones alone and is incomplete. Here the sample spans over 950 clones, 19% being singletons. Treatment reported: randomized to nivolumab then ipilimumab (arm A) or the reverse (arm B). The source was tumor tissue (inferred from file names), collected from a patient given nivolumab and ipilimumab in sequence. The receptor source for this set is a human donor with melanoma.

This clone was detected only a few times. The junction differs from germline at one of its ends, possibly a read error. V gene TRBV28 combines with J gene TRBJ1-5; 10 bases map to TRBD1. Germline V gene lookup returns CDR1 MDHEN and CDR2 SYDVKM. The CDR3 consists of 12 residues. The CDR3 DNA sequence: TGTGCCAGCAGTTTAAGGACAGGGGGGGGATATTTT. Amino acids: CASSLRTGGGYF.

The chain employs TRBV9 and TRBJ2-3; D assignment may be TRBD1 or TRBD2 (5 bases each). Germline V CDR1 and CDR2: SGDLS, YYNGEE. The CDR3 is made up of 15 amino acids. Between the trimmed V and J ends, which lost 3 bases and 4 bases, there was a span of 15 bases. CDR3 residues: CASSATGTPADTQYF. In nucleotides, the CDR3 is TGTGCCAGCAGCGCCACCGGGACGCCCGCAGATACGCAGTATTTT. The whole variable domain, remainder taken from reference TRBV9 and TRBJ2-3, is DSGVTQTPKHLITATGQRVTLRCSPRSGDLSVYWYQQSLDQGLQFLIQYYNGEERAKGNILERFSAQQFPDLHSELNLSSLELGDSALYFCASSATGTPADTQYFGPGTRLTVL.

This clone was detected only a few times. This chain connects TRBV6-8 to TRBJ2-5; D is possibly TRBD2 (5 bases). Germline lookup yields CDR1 MNHGY and CDR2 SAAAGT. V lost 5 bases and J lost 4, with 14 bases in between. The CDR3 is 14 residues long. The CDR3 loop reads CASSPFSSGETQYF. CDR3 in DNA: TGTGCCAGCAGTCCCTTCTCAAGCGGAGAGACCCAGTACTTC.

The V call is TRBV6-8, the J call TRBJ1-5, with TRBD1 matching over 8 bases. The germline V gene has CDR1 MNHGY and CDR2 SAAAGT. The junction had 11 bases not matched to a gene; V was cut back by 10 bases and J by 6 bases. The CDR3 covers 14 residues. The CDR3: CATSEQGGSQPQHF. For the CDR3, the DNA is TGTGCCACCAGCGAACAGGGGGGCAGTCAGCCCCAGCATTTT.

By share of the sample, this clone is medium-sized. V usage is TRBV6-8 and J usage is TRBJ2-4; 13 positions agree with TRBD2. Losses at the gene ends were 0 bases for V and 9 bases for J; bases not matched to a gene: 5. The CDR3 totals 16 residues. Germline V gives CDR1 MNHGY, CDR2 SAAAGT. The CDR3 loop is CASSYSGTSGEGIQYF. DNA for the CDR3: TGTGCCAGCAGTTACTCCGGGACTAGCGGGGAGGGCATTCAGTACTTC.

This clone is medium-sized. This sequence joins TRBV4-1 and TRBJ2-2; TRBD2 is a possible D gene (5 bases). The CDR3 sequence is 15 residues long. V was pared by 4 bases and J by 4 bases, with 13 bases between. Germline CDR1 MGHRA, CDR2 YSYEKL. The CDR3 here is CASSPAERSTGELFF. The CDR3 bases are TGCGCCAGCAGCCCAGCGGAACGAAGCACCGGGGAGCTGTTTTTT.

There are a few counts of this clone. The V call is TRBV6-8, the J call TRBJ1-1; D possibly corresponds to TRBD1 (5 bases). CDR3 length equals 17 residues. Germline-derived CDR1 and CDR2 are MNHGY and SAAAGT. V was shortened by 0 bases and J by 0 bases, with 14 bases between the two germline ends. The CDR3 DNA is TGTGCCAGCAGTTACTCGTTGCAGGGTGGGTTGAACACTGAAGCTTTCTTT. It codes for CASSYSLQGGLNTEAFF.

This chain joins TRBV29-1 and TRBJ2-3, with D unresolved. Germline CDR1 SQVTM, CDR2 ANQGSEA. Trimming took 4 bases from V and 1 from J, leaving 9 bases between them. This CDR3 spans 13 amino acids. CDR3 nucleotide sequence: TGCAGCGTTGGAGGCGTGGGCACAGATACGCAGTATTTT. Protein sequence: CSVGGVGTDTQYF.

This clone appeared a few times. CDR3 DNA sequence: TGTGCCAGCAGTGGGGGACTTACGGGCACCGGGGAGCTGTTTTTT. This translates into CASSGGLTGTGELFF. The chain joins TRBV6-8 to TRBJ2-2, with D maybe TRBD2 (6 bases). The CDR3 totals 15 residues. The V gene lost 5 bases and the J gene lost 4 bases, with 14 bases spanning the gap. Germline CDR1 MNHGY, CDR2 SAAAGT.

This clone is medium-sized. This chain connects TRBV11-3 to TRBJ2-7, with 7 bases matching TRBD2. From germline, CDR1 is SGHNT and CDR2 YENEEA. V lost 5 bases and J lost 6; bases outside the gene matches: 10. The CDR3 spans 14 residues. This chain's CDR3 is CASSLSTSSGEQYF. The CDR3 coding sequence is TGTGCCAGCAGCCTATCGACTAGCTCCGGCGAGCAGTACTTC.

This clone is labeled as medium-sized. The chain carries TRBV11-3 and TRBJ2-5, with 11 bases that match TRBD2. Germline loops: CDR1 SGHNT, CDR2 YENEEA. There are 18 residues in the CDR3. Unmatched junction bases numbered 10, after V lost 2 bases and J lost 2 bases. In nucleotides, the CDR3 is TGTGCCAGCAGCTTACGTCTGGCTAGCGGGGGGCTACAAGAGACCCAGTACTTC. Protein: CASSLRLASGGLQETQYF.

This clone ranks as medium-sized. V and J are TRBV11-3 and TRBJ1-2; D gene uncertain. The CDR3 has 15 amino acids. The V gene's germline CDR1 is SGHNT and CDR2 YENEEA. Trimming removed 4 bases at V and 4 bases at J, with 16 bases between. This CDR3 is CASSSLRLEIYGYTF. The DNA for the CDR3 is TGTGCCAGCAGCTCCCTTCGGTTAGAGATCTATGGCTACACCTTC.

This chain links TRBV28 with TRBJ1-6; D gene uncertain. CDR3 length: 15 amino acids. Between the trimmed V and J ends, which lost 6 bases and 11 bases, there was a span of 20 bases. CDR1 is MDHEN, CDR2 SYDVKM, per germline. The CDR3 sequence: CASSPVEEGYPPLHF. CDR3 bases: TGTGCCAGCAGCCCAGTCGAAGAGGGCTACCCACCCCTCCACTTT.

The V gene is TRBV11-3, the J gene TRBJ2-1, with 12 bases aligning to TRBD1. Germline V gene lookup returns CDR1 SGHNT and CDR2 YENEEA. The CDR3 has 15 residues. Unmatched junction bases numbered 4, after V lost 3 bases and J lost 7 bases. The CDR3 DNA reads as TGTGCCAGCAGCTTGGTGGGACAGGGGGCAAATGAGCAGTTCTTC. Translating it yields CASSLVGQGANEQFF.

This clone is deemed medium-sized. The chain carries TRBV6-8 and TRBJ2-7; D remains unclear. V lost 8 bases to trimming and J lost 0 bases, with 8 bases between them. Germline assignment: CDR1 MNHGY and CDR2 SAAAGT. This CDR3 has 12 residues. The CDR3 DNA reads TGTGCCAGCGAAGGTGCCTCCTACGAGCAGTACTTC. Translated: CASEGASYEQYF.

Within the sample, this clone is large (0.1 to 1%). The V gene is TRBV6-8, the J gene TRBJ2-1; D is tentatively TRBD1 or TRBD2 (6 bases each). This CDR3 has 15 amino acids. The germline CDR1 and CDR2 sequences are MNHGY and SAAAGT. V lost 8 bases to trimming and J lost 6 bases, with 20 bases between them. CDR3 protein: CASGGEGGKGNEQFF. The DNA of the CDR3 is TGTGCCAGCGGGGGAGAAGGGGGGAAAGGCAATGAGCAGTTCTTC.